One and the same sample provided the 10 T cell receptor beta chains below, sequenced in a study of cytotoxic CD8 clonotypes in ibrutinib-treated CLL. Assay used: immunoSEQ multiplex PCR; TCRdb lists only in-frame clones, some missing. The sample holds 160,000 or so clones, about 80% seen once. The sample was PBMCs, taken after 12 months of ibrutinib treatment. All receptors derive from a human donor with chronic lymphocytic leukemia.

This clone was seen only a few times. V is TRBV5-1 and J is TRBJ1-4, with D possibly matching TRBD1 (6 bases). Looked up from germline, CDR1 is SGHRS and CDR2 is YFSETQ. The CDR3 is made up of 15 amino acids. Trimming stripped 0 bases from V and 7 bases from J, with 13 bases between. The CDR3 region is CASSLEGGNGEKLFF. DNA of the CDR3: TGCGCCAGCAGCTTGGAAGGGGGAAATGGTGAAAAACTGTTTTTT.

This clone appeared once. V gene TRBV5-4 combines with J gene TRBJ2-7; no reliable D call. Germline CDR1 and CDR2: SGHNT and YYREEE (reference sequence). This CDR3 comprises 13 residues. The V end lost 2 bases, the J end lost 2 bases, and 8 bases lay between the germline ends. CDR3 sequence: CASSFDSAYEQYF. CDR3 in DNA: TGTGCCAGCAGCTTTGATTCCGCCTACGAGCAGTACTTC.

This chain connects TRBV5-6 to TRBJ1-2, with 9 bases that match TRBD1. Trimming removed 0 bases from V and 6 bases from J; junction bases left unmatched: 3. In germline, CDR1 is SGHDT, CDR2 YYEEEE. The CDR3 spans 14 residues. The CDR3 protein is CASSLEDRGNGYTF. The DNA for the CDR3 is TGTGCCAGCAGCTTGGAGGACAGGGGCAATGGCTACACCTTC.

The rearrangement uses TRBV9 and TRBJ2-3, with 15 nucleotides matching TRBD2. The ends lost 4 bases at V and 3 bases at J; junction bases unmatched: 9. The CDR3 has 18 amino acids. CDR1 is SGDLS and CDR2 is YYNGEE in the germline V gene. In DNA, the CDR3 is TGTGCCAGCAGCCCGCGAACCGGGACTAGCGGGAGGACAGATACGCAGTATTTT. This encodes CASSPRTGTSGRTDTQYF. Looking up the rest from reference TRBV9 and TRBJ2-3 gives the full variable domain: DSGVTQTPKHLITATGQRVTLRCSPRSGDLSVYWYQQSLDQGLQFLIQYYNGEERAKGNILERFSAQQFPDLHSELNLSSLELGDSALYFCASSPRTGTSGRTDTQYFGPGTRLTVL.

V gene TRBV5-8 combines with J gene TRBJ2-7; 11 nucleotides agree with TRBD1. CDR3 size: 14 residues. V shed 3 bases, J shed 7 bases, and the junction held 6 bases outside the gene matches. The germline CDR1 and CDR2 sequences are SGHTS and YDEGEE. CDR3 nucleotides: TGTGCCAGCAGCTCGGACAGGGGGCTGAGGGAGCAGTACTTC. Translating gives CASSSDRGLREQYF.

The chain is built from TRBV6-5 and TRBJ2-7, with 7 bases matching TRBD1. V trimming: 6 bases; J trimming: 5 bases; junction bases outside the gene matches: 13. The CDR3 runs to 15 residues. Germline V lookup: CDR1 MNHEY, CDR2 SVGAGI. The CDR3 coding sequence is TGTGCCAGCAGACGAACCCGACAGGGTGGCCACGAGCAGTACTTC. It yields the protein CASRRTRQGGHEQYF.

This clone was detected only once. This rearrangement joins TRBV6-5 to TRBJ2-2; TRBD1 matches at 7 bases. CDR3 length equals 15 residues. Germline lookup yields CDR1 MNHEY and CDR2 SVGAGI. V was clipped by 2 bases and J by 4 bases; unmatched bases: 4. The CDR3 here is CASSYAGTATGELFF. DNA for the CDR3: TGTGCCAGCAGTTACGCCGGGACAGCCACCGGGGAGCTGTTTTTT.

The rearrangement links TRBV28 to TRBJ1-2; D unclear. This CDR3 region has 11 residues. Per germline, CDR1 MDHEN and CDR2 SYDVKM. The V gene lost 6 bases and the J gene lost 2 bases, with 4 bases spanning the gap. CDR3 in amino acids: CASSGNYGYTF. DNA of the CDR3: TGTGCCAGCAGCGGAAACTATGGCTACACCTTC.

This clone was seen a single time. The chain uses TRBV5-1 and TRBJ2-5; TRBD1 matches 10 bases. After removal of 0 bases from V and 5 bases from J, the junction contained 4 bases not matched to a gene. The CDR3 totals 15 residues. The germline gives CDR1 SGHRS, CDR2 YFSETQ. In DNA form, the CDR3 reads TGCGCCAGCAGCTTGGGACAGGGGGCCTATGAGACCCAGTACTTC. As protein: CASSLGQGAYETQYF.

The chain couples TRBV15 to TRBJ1-4; a possible D gene is TRBD1 (6 bases). The V end lost 0 bases, the J end lost 7 bases, and 12 bases lay between the germline ends. Germline-derived CDR1 and CDR2 are LNHNV and YYDKDF (reference sequence). This CDR3 comprises 15 residues. The CDR3 sequence: CATSRDVSGAEKLFF. The CDR3, as DNA: TGTGCCACCAGCAGAGATGTGTCAGGGGCTGAAAAACTGTTTTTT.